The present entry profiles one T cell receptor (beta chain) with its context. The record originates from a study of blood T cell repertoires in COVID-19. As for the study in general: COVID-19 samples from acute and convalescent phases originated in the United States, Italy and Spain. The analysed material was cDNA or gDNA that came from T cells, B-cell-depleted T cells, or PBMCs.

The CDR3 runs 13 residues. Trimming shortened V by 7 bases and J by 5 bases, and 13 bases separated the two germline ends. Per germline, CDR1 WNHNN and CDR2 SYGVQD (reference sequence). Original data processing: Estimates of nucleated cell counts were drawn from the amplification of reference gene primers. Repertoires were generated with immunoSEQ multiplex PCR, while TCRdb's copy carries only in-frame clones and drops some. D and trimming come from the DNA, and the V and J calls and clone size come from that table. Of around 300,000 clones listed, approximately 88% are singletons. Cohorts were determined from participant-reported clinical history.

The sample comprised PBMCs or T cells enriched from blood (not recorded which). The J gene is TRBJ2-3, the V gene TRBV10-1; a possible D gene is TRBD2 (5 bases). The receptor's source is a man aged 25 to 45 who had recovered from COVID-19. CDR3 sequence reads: CASKRGWEDTQYF. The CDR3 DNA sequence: TGCGCCAGCAAACGGGGTTGGGAAGATACGCAGTATTTT.